This T cell receptor (beta chain) was captured by sequencing in a study of tumor-infiltrating lymphocytes in primary liver carcinoma. Overall study findings and caveats: The top-250-clone fraction was significantly higher in tumors than in blood (p = 0.039). Because of bulk unsorted sampling, CD4+ and CD8+ repertoires were not subjected to comparison.

With a constant-region primer, TCR beta cDNA was made from 400 to 550 ng of total RNA. ARM-PCR was slightly modified, and three nested multiplex PCR rounds with it gave rise to the TCR beta libraries. It was with TRBV1-TRBV30 forward primers and a C-beta reverse primer that the first two PCR rounds were run, at about 10 cycles each. Using its own MiXCR run on the multiplex PCR reads, TCRdb lists one record per CDR3 protein. The data contain about 200,000 distinct CDR3 sequences, less than 70% of them singletons. Unsorted whole blood supplied the RNA, and germline DNA was extracted too. Note on this clonotype: The antigen remains undetermined.

Germline lookup yields CDR1 SGHTA and CDR2 FQGTGA. The CDR3 consists of 15 residues. The ends were cut back, 5 bases at V and 4 bases at J, with 15 bases in the middle. This chain links TRBV7-3 with TRBJ2-1; the D is unclear. The receptor was derived from a woman aged 55-70 years with primary liver carcinoma and hepatitis B virus infection. The sequencing input was peripheral blood. The CDR3 coding sequence is TGTGCCAGCAGCCCACCAGGCACTAAGTACAATGAGCAGTTCTTC. Its translation: CASSPPGTKYNEQFF.